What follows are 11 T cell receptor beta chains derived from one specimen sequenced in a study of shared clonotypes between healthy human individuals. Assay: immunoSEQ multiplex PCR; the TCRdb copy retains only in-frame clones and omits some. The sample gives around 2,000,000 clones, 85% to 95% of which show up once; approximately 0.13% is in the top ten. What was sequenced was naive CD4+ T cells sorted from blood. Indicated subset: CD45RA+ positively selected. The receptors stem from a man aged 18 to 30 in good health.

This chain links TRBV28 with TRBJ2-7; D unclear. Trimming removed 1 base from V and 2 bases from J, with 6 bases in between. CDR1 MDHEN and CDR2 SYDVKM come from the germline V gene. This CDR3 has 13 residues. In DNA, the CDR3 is TGTGCCAGCAGTTTATCTCCGGCCTACGAGCAGTACTTC. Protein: CASSLSPAYEQYF. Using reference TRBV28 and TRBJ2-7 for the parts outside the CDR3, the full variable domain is DVKVTQSSRYLVKRTGEKVFLECVQDMDHENMFWYRQDPGLGLRLIYFSYDVKMKEKGDIPEGYSVSREKKERFSLILESASTNQTSMYLCASSLSPAYEQYFGPGTRLTVT.

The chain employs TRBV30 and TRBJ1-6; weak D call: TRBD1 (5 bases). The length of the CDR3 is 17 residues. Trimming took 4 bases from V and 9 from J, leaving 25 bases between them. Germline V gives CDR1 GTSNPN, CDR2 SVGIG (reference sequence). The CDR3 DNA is TGTGCCTGGATGACTCCGGGACCCGGGAGGGACGGTTCACCCCTCCACTTT. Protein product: CAWMTPGPGRDGSPLHF. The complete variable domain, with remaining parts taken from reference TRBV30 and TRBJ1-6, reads SQTIHQWPATLVQPVGSPLSLECTVEGTSNPNLYWYRQAAGRGLQLLFYSVGIGQISSEVPQNLSASRPQDRQFILSSKKLLLSDSGFYLCAWMTPGPGRDGSPLHFGNGTRLTVT.

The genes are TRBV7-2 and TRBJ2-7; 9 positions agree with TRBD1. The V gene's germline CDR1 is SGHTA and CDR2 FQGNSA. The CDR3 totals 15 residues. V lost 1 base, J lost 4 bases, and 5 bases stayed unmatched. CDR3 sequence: CASSLVGQGNYEQYF. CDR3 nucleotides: TGTGCCAGCAGCTTAGTCGGACAGGGGAATTACGAGCAGTACTTC.

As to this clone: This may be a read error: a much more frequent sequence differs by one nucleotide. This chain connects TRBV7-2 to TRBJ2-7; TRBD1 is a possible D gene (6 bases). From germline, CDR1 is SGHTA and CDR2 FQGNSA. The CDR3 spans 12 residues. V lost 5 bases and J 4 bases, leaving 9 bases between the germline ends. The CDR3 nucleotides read TGTGCCAGCAGCCCTGACAGGTACGAGCAGTACTTC. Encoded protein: CASSPDRYEQYF.

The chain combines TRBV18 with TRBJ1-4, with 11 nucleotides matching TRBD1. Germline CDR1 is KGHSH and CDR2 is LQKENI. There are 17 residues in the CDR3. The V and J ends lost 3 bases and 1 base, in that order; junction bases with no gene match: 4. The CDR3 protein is CASSPGQGAGTNEKLFF. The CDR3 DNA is TGTGCCAGCTCACCCGGACAGGGGGCCGGAACTAATGAAAAACTGTTTTTT.

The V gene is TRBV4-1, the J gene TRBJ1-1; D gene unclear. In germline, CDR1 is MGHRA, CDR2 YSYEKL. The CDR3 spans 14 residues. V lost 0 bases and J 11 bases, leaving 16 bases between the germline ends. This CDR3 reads CASSQDGMYSDAFF. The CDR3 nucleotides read TGCGCCAGCAGCCAAGACGGTATGTACAGTGACGCTTTCTTT.

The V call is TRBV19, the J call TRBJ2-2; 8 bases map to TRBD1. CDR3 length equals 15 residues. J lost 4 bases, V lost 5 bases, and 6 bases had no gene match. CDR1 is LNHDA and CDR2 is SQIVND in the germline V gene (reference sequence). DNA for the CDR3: TGTGCCAGTAGTCAGGACAGGGCGGGCACCGGGGAGCTGTTTTTT. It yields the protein CASSQDRAGTGELFF.

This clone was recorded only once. The CDR3 bases are TGTGCCAGCAGCCGGAGATCACGGGCGACCACAGATACGCAGTATTTT. Translation gives CASSRRSRATTDTQYF. J is TRBJ2-3 and V is TRBV2; D gene unclear. There are 16 residues in the CDR3. Trimming pared 6 bases from V and 2 bases from J, leaving 18 bases between. The germline V gene encodes CDR1 SNHLY and CDR2 FYNNEI. Supplemented by reference TRBV2 and TRBJ2-3, the full variable domain reads EPEVTQTPSHQVTQMGQEVILRCVPISNHLYFYWYRQILGQKVEFLVSFYNNEISEKSEIFDDQFSVERPDGSNFTLKIRSTKLEDSAMYFCASSRRSRATTDTQYFGPGTRLTVL.

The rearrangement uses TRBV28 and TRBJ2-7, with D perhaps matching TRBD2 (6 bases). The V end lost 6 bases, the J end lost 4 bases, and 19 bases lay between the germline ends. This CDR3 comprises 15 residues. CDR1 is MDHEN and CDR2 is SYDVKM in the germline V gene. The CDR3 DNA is TGTGCCAGCAGCCCGGCCGGGACTGACGGATACGAGCAGTACTTC. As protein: CASSPAGTDGYEQYF.

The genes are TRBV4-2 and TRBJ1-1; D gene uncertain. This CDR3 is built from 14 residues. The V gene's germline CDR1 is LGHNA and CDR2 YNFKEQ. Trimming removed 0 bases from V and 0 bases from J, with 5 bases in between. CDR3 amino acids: CASSQDMMNTEAFF. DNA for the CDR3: TGTGCCAGCAGCCAAGACATGATGAACACTGAAGCTTTCTTT.

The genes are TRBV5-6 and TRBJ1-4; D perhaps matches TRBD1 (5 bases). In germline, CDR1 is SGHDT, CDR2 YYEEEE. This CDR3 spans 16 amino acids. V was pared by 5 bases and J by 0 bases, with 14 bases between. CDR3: CASRVRGTATNEKLFF. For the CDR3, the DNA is TGTGCCAGCAGAGTACGGGGGACCGCAACTAATGAAAAACTGTTTTTT.